Presented here are 28 T cell receptor beta chains from one specimen sequenced in a study of PD-L1 blockade in urothelial cancer. Sequenced by immunoSEQ multiplex PCR; TCRdb stores in-frame clones only, minus some. This sample yields about 50,000 clones, of which about 75% are seen a single time; roughly 4% belongs to the top ten. As to time point: pretreatment peripheral blood. This material consisted of PBMCs, taken around atezolizumab (anti-PD-L1) treatment. These receptor sequences come from a man in his 70s with urothelial cancer.

On this clone: Additional DNA sequences in this sample encode the identical CDR3. In DNA form, the CDR3 reads TGTGCCAGCAGGGGACAGAACACTGAAGCTTTCTTT. It specifies CASRGQNTEAFF. The chain employs TRBV25-1 and TRBJ1-1, with D tentatively TRBD1 (6 bases). V lost 6 bases and J 1 base, leaving 6 bases between the germline ends. Germline CDR1 is MGHDK and CDR2 is SYGVNS. The CDR3 extends over 12 amino acids.

The chain combines TRBV4-2 with TRBJ1-5, with unresolved D. V lost 0 bases to trimming and J lost 7 bases, with 16 bases between them. CDR3 length equals 16 residues. Germline CDR1 LGHNA, CDR2 YNFKEQ. DNA of the CDR3: TGTGCCAGCAGCCAAGAACAATTGGGGAGCGGGCAGCCCCAGCATTTT. It encodes CASSQEQLGSGQPQHF.

This sequence joins TRBV25-1 and TRBJ2-1, with D maybe TRBD2 (5 bases). V was cut by 4 bases and J by 0 bases, with 10 bases left in between. The length of the CDR3 is 15 residues. CDR1 MGHDK and CDR2 SYGVNS come from the germline V gene. The CDR3 DNA sequence: TGTGCCAGCAGTGGCGGACTCCTCTCCTACAATGAGCAGTTCTTC. It codes for CASSGGLLSYNEQFF.

V gene TRBV5-1 combines with J gene TRBJ2-7; the D is unclear. V was shortened by 4 bases and J by 0 bases, with 14 bases between the two germline ends. The CDR3 totals 15 residues. Germline lookup yields CDR1 SGHRS and CDR2 YFSETQ. The CDR3 DNA sequence: TGCGCCAGCAGCCCCACGACTGGAATCTCCTACGAGCAGTACTTC. This translates into CASSPTTGISYEQYF.

The chain has TRBV11-3 and TRBJ1-1, with TRBD1 matching over 9 bases. J gave up 12 bases and V 6 bases, and 8 bases lay outside the gene matches. The CDR3 has 12 residues. Germline V gene data show CDR1 as SGHNT and CDR2 as YENEEA. CDR3 sequence reads: CASSYLGQGSFF. For the CDR3, the DNA is TGTGCCAGCAGTTACCTGGGACAGGGTTCTTTCTTT.

This clone was counted once. This chain links TRBV5-1 with TRBJ1-3, with a tentative D call TRBD1 (5 bases). The V and J ends lost 5 bases and 2 bases respectively, with 11 bases between them. Germline V gene sequence: CDR1 SGHRS, CDR2 YFSETQ. This CDR3 spans 14 amino acids. The CDR3: CASRPRAAGNTIYF. CDR3 nucleotides: TGCGCCAGCAGACCCAGGGCAGCTGGAAACACCATATATTTT. Based on the CDR3 plus reference TRBV5-1 and TRBJ1-3, the full variable domain is KAGVTQTPRYLIKTRGQQVTLSCSPISGHRSVSWYQQTPGQGLQFLFEYFSETQRNKGNFPGRFSGRQFSNSRSEMNVSTLELGDSALYLCASRPRAAGNTIYFGEGSWLTVV.

V is TRBV7-7 and J is TRBJ2-3; TRBD2 might be the D (6 bases). The CDR3 has 14 amino acids. Germline CDR1 SSHAT, CDR2 FNYEAQ (reference sequence). The V and J ends lost 3 bases and 1 base respectively, with 8 bases between them. CDR3 nucleotides: TGTGCCAGCAGCTTTGGAGGGGGCACAGATACGCAGTATTTT. Its translation is CASSFGGGTDTQYF.

V and J are TRBV10-2 and TRBJ2-3, with a tentative D call TRBD2 (5 bases). Trimming removed 2 bases from V and 0 bases from J, with 6 bases in between. Germline lookup yields CDR1 WSHSY and CDR2 SAAADI. The CDR3 is 14 amino acids. CDR3 amino acids: CASSERGSTDTQYF. The DNA for the CDR3 is TGCGCCAGCAGTGAGAGAGGGAGCACAGATACGCAGTATTTT.

The chain is built from TRBV5-1 and TRBJ2-7; 9 bases match TRBD2. The trim removed 0 bases at V and 0 bases at J, leaving 4 bases unmatched. This CDR3 spans 16 amino acids. In germline, CDR1 is SGHRS, CDR2 YFSETQ. The CDR3: CASSLGGGASSYEQYF. The CDR3 DNA sequence: TGCGCCAGCAGCTTGGGCGGGGGGGCGAGCTCCTACGAGCAGTACTTC. The full variable domain, completed using reference TRBV5-1 and TRBJ2-7, is KAGVTQTPRYLIKTRGQQVTLSCSPISGHRSVSWYQQTPGQGLQFLFEYFSETQRNKGNFPGRFSGRQFSNSRSEMNVSTLELGDSALYLCASSLGGGASSYEQYFGPGTRLTVT.

The chain has TRBV29-1 and TRBJ2-1; tentative D call: TRBD2 (5 bases). Germline CDR1 and CDR2: SQVTM and ANQGSEA. V was cut by 6 bases and J by 0 bases, with 12 bases left in between. There are 14 residues in the CDR3. The CDR3 is CSVRRGPSYNEQFF. CDR3 in DNA: TGCAGCGTCCGCCGCGGGCCCTCCTACAATGAGCAGTTCTTC.

This clone was counted between two and nine times. The rearrangement links TRBV6-5 to TRBJ1-6; D not certain. The CDR3 spans 13 residues. Germline lookup yields CDR1 MNHEY and CDR2 SVGAGI. V was cut by 5 bases and J by 8 bases, with 10 bases left in between. CDR3 sequence reads: CASSRDIDSPLHF. CDR3 in DNA: TGTGCCAGCAGTCGTGACATCGATTCACCCCTCCACTTT.

The chain joins TRBV6-5 to TRBJ2-5; 7 bases are shared with TRBD1. Germline loops: CDR1 MNHEY, CDR2 SVGAGI. Trimming removed 5 bases from V and 3 bases from J; junction bases left unmatched: 6. CDR3 length: 14 residues. The DNA for the CDR3 is TGTGCCAGCAGTCGAGGGGACAGTAAAGAGACCCAGTACTTC. This gives the protein CASSRGDSKETQYF.

In this sample, this clone turned up a few times. The V and J genes are TRBV7-3 and TRBJ2-2; no clear D. Germline values: CDR1 SGHTA, CDR2 FQGTGA. V lost 5 bases to trimming and J lost 5 bases, with 12 bases between them. The CDR3 totals 14 residues. CDR3 in DNA: TGTGCCAGCAGCGCCGGGTCGATTACCGGGGAGCTGTTTTTT. Translating it yields CASSAGSITGELFF.

The chain recombines TRBV11-2 with TRBJ2-1, with a weak D call TRBD2 (6 bases). The germline V gene has CDR1 SGHAT and CDR2 FQNNGV. The CDR3 sequence is 14 residues long. V gave up 1 base and J gave up 10 bases, with 14 bases separating them. The CDR3 is CASSLGRAADEQFF. The CDR3 DNA reads as TGTGCCAGCAGCTTAGGGAGGGCGGCAGACGAGCAGTTCTTC.

J is TRBJ2-7 and V is TRBV19; tentative D call: TRBD2 (5 bases). Germline CDR1 LNHDA, CDR2 SQIVND (reference sequence). Trimming pared 5 bases from V and 11 bases from J, leaving 19 bases between. The CDR3 contains 13 residues. The CDR3 sequence: CASSPPELGRKYF. The CDR3 DNA follows: TGTGCCAGTAGTCCCCCTGAACTTGGGAGAAAGTACTTC.

The rearrangement uses TRBV11-2 and TRBJ2-7, with 7 bases lining up with TRBD1. V shed 3 bases, J shed 4 bases, and the junction held 3 bases outside the gene matches. Germline V gives CDR1 SGHAT, CDR2 FQNNGV. The CDR3 loop spans 13 amino acids. The CDR3 DNA reads TGTGCCAGCAGCTTCGGCAGGGGGTACGAGCAGTACTTC. It encodes CASSFGRGYEQYF.

This sequence joins TRBV10-3 and TRBJ2-1; TRBD2 might be the D (7 bases). Trimming removed 6 bases from V and 8 bases from J, with 17 bases in between. Germline V gene lookup returns CDR1 ENHRY and CDR2 SYGVKD. CDR3 length: 14 amino acids. DNA of the CDR3: TGTGCCATCAGCCACGGACTAGAGGGGGATGAGCAGTTCTTC. Residues: CAISHGLEGDEQFF.

The V and J genes are TRBV5-4 and TRBJ2-5; D is undetermined. CDR3 length: 13 residues. Per the germline V gene, CDR1 is SGHNT and CDR2 is YYREEE (reference sequence). V gave up 3 bases and J gave up 0 bases, with 6 bases separating them. The CDR3 DNA reads as TGTGCCAGCAGCTGGCCCCACCAAGAGACCCAGTACTTC. This sequence encodes CASSWPHQETQYF.

V is TRBV7-3 and J is TRBJ2-2; 7 bases match TRBD2. CDR3 length: 13 residues. Germline lookup yields CDR1 SGHTA and CDR2 FQGTGA. V dropped 6 bases and J dropped 2; count of bases not matched to a gene: 0. CDR3 amino acids: CASRAGNTGELFF. Written as DNA, the CDR3 is TGTGCCAGCAGAGCGGGAAACACCGGGGAGCTGTTTTTT.

In DNA form, the CDR3 reads TGCGCCAGCAGCTTGCCGACAGATACGCAGTATTTT. Translating gives CASSLPTDTQYF. The chain links TRBV5-1 to TRBJ2-3; D gene unclear. The CDR3 has 12 amino acids. With 1 base removed from V and 3 bases from J, the gap between germline ends came to 3 bases. Germline V gene data show CDR1 as SGHRS and CDR2 as YFSETQ.

The chain joins TRBV5-4 to TRBJ2-2; 13 bases match TRBD2. This CDR3 region has 19 residues. CDR1 SGHNT and CDR2 YYREEE come from the germline V gene (reference sequence). Unmatched junction bases numbered 10, after V lost 4 bases and J lost 1 base. In DNA form, the CDR3 reads TGTGCCAGCAGCCGCCGCGGACTAGCGGGAGAGAGGAACACCGGGGAGCTGTTTTTT. Protein sequence: CASSRRGLAGERNTGELFF. The complete variable domain, with remaining parts taken from reference TRBV5-4 and TRBJ2-2, reads ETGVTQSPTHLIKTRGQQVTLRCSSQSGHNTVSWYQQALGQGPQFIFQYYREEENGRGNFPPRFSGLQFPNYSSELNVNALELDDSALYLCASSRRGLAGERNTGELFFGEGSRLTVL.

The chain has TRBV28 and TRBJ2-3, with TRBD2 matching 10 bases. The CDR3 extends over 14 amino acids. Losses at the gene ends were 8 bases for V and 4 bases for J; bases not matched to a gene: 6. The V gene's germline CDR1 is MDHEN and CDR2 SYDVKM. CDR3 coding DNA: TGTGCCAGCTTAGCGGGAGGTGTGGCAGATACGCAGTATTTT. It is translated as CASLAGGVADTQYF.

This sequence joins TRBV5-1 and TRBJ2-5, with 8 bases that match TRBD1. CDR1 and CDR2 (germline): SGHRS, YFSETQ. V trimming: 0 bases; J trimming: 5 bases; junction bases outside the gene matches: 6. The length of the CDR3 is 15 residues. The CDR3, as DNA: TGCGCCAGCAGCTTGGGTCAGGGGGCGGGGGAGACCCAGTACTTC. It encodes CASSLGQGAGETQYF. The variable domain in full, completed from reference TRBV5-1 and TRBJ2-5, reads KAGVTQTPRYLIKTRGQQVTLSCSPISGHRSVSWYQQTPGQGLQFLFEYFSETQRNKGNFPGRFSGRQFSNSRSEMNVSTLELGDSALYLCASSLGQGAGETQYFGPGTRLLVL.

CDR3 sequence (DNA): TGTGCCAGCAGCCCAACCATAGCCACAGATACGCAGTATTTT. It translates to CASSPTIATDTQYF. V usage is TRBV28 and J usage is TRBJ2-3, with D uncertain. CDR1 and CDR2 from the germline V gene are MDHEN and SYDVKM. The CDR3 consists of 14 residues. Trimming left V 6 bases short and J 2 bases short, with 12 bases between. Supplemented by reference TRBV28 and TRBJ2-3, the full variable domain reads DVKVTQSSRYLVKRTGEKVFLECVQDMDHENMFWYRQDPGLGLRLIYFSYDVKMKEKGDIPEGYSVSREKKERFSLILESASTNQTSMYLCASSPTIATDTQYFGPGTRLTVL.

V gene TRBV10-3 combines with J gene TRBJ2-1, with 8 bases fitting TRBD1. This CDR3 spans 15 amino acids. CDR1 and CDR2 from the germline V gene are ENHRY and SYGVKD. Losses at the gene ends were 5 bases for V and 3 bases for J; bases not matched to a gene: 6. CDR3: CAISLRQGFYNEQFF. The CDR3 nucleotides read TGTGCCATCAGTCTCCGACAGGGGTTCTACAATGAGCAGTTCTTC.

This clone was detected only once. This chain connects TRBV7-8 to TRBJ2-5; TRBD2 agrees at 9 bases. The CDR3 runs 16 residues. The J segment lost 3 bases and the V segment lost 4 bases, leaving 9 bases of the junction unmatched. The germline V gene encodes CDR1 SGHVS and CDR2 FQNEAQ. Here the CDR3 reads CASSWGPSGGKETQYF. CDR3 DNA sequence: TGTGCCAGCAGCTGGGGGCCAAGCGGGGGGAAAGAGACCCAGTACTTC.

The genes are TRBV5-1 and TRBJ1-2; 7 bases are shared with TRBD1. With 0 bases clipped from V and 8 bases from J, the junction kept 7 bases outside the gene matches. Germline V gives CDR1 SGHRS, CDR2 YFSETQ. CDR3 length: 14 residues. As DNA, the CDR3 is TGCGCCAGCAGCTTGGTACAGGGGTTCACGGGCTACACCTTC. Translating gives CASSLVQGFTGYTF.

The chain recombines TRBV2 with TRBJ1-2; 8 nucleotides match TRBD1. This CDR3 spans 13 amino acids. The V segment lost 1 base and the J segment 7 bases; nucleotides outside the gene matches: 2. Germline CDR1 is SNHLY and CDR2 is FYNNEI. DNA of the CDR3: TGTGCCAGCAGTGAAGACAGGGGGGTTGGCTACACCTTC. It codes for CASSEDRGVGYTF. The full variable domain, its missing parts supplied by reference TRBV2 and TRBJ1-2, is EPEVTQTPSHQVTQMGQEVILRCVPISNHLYFYWYRQILGQKVEFLVSFYNNEISEKSEIFDDQFSVERPDGSNFTLKIRSTKLEDSAMYFCASSEDRGVGYTFGSGTRLTVV.